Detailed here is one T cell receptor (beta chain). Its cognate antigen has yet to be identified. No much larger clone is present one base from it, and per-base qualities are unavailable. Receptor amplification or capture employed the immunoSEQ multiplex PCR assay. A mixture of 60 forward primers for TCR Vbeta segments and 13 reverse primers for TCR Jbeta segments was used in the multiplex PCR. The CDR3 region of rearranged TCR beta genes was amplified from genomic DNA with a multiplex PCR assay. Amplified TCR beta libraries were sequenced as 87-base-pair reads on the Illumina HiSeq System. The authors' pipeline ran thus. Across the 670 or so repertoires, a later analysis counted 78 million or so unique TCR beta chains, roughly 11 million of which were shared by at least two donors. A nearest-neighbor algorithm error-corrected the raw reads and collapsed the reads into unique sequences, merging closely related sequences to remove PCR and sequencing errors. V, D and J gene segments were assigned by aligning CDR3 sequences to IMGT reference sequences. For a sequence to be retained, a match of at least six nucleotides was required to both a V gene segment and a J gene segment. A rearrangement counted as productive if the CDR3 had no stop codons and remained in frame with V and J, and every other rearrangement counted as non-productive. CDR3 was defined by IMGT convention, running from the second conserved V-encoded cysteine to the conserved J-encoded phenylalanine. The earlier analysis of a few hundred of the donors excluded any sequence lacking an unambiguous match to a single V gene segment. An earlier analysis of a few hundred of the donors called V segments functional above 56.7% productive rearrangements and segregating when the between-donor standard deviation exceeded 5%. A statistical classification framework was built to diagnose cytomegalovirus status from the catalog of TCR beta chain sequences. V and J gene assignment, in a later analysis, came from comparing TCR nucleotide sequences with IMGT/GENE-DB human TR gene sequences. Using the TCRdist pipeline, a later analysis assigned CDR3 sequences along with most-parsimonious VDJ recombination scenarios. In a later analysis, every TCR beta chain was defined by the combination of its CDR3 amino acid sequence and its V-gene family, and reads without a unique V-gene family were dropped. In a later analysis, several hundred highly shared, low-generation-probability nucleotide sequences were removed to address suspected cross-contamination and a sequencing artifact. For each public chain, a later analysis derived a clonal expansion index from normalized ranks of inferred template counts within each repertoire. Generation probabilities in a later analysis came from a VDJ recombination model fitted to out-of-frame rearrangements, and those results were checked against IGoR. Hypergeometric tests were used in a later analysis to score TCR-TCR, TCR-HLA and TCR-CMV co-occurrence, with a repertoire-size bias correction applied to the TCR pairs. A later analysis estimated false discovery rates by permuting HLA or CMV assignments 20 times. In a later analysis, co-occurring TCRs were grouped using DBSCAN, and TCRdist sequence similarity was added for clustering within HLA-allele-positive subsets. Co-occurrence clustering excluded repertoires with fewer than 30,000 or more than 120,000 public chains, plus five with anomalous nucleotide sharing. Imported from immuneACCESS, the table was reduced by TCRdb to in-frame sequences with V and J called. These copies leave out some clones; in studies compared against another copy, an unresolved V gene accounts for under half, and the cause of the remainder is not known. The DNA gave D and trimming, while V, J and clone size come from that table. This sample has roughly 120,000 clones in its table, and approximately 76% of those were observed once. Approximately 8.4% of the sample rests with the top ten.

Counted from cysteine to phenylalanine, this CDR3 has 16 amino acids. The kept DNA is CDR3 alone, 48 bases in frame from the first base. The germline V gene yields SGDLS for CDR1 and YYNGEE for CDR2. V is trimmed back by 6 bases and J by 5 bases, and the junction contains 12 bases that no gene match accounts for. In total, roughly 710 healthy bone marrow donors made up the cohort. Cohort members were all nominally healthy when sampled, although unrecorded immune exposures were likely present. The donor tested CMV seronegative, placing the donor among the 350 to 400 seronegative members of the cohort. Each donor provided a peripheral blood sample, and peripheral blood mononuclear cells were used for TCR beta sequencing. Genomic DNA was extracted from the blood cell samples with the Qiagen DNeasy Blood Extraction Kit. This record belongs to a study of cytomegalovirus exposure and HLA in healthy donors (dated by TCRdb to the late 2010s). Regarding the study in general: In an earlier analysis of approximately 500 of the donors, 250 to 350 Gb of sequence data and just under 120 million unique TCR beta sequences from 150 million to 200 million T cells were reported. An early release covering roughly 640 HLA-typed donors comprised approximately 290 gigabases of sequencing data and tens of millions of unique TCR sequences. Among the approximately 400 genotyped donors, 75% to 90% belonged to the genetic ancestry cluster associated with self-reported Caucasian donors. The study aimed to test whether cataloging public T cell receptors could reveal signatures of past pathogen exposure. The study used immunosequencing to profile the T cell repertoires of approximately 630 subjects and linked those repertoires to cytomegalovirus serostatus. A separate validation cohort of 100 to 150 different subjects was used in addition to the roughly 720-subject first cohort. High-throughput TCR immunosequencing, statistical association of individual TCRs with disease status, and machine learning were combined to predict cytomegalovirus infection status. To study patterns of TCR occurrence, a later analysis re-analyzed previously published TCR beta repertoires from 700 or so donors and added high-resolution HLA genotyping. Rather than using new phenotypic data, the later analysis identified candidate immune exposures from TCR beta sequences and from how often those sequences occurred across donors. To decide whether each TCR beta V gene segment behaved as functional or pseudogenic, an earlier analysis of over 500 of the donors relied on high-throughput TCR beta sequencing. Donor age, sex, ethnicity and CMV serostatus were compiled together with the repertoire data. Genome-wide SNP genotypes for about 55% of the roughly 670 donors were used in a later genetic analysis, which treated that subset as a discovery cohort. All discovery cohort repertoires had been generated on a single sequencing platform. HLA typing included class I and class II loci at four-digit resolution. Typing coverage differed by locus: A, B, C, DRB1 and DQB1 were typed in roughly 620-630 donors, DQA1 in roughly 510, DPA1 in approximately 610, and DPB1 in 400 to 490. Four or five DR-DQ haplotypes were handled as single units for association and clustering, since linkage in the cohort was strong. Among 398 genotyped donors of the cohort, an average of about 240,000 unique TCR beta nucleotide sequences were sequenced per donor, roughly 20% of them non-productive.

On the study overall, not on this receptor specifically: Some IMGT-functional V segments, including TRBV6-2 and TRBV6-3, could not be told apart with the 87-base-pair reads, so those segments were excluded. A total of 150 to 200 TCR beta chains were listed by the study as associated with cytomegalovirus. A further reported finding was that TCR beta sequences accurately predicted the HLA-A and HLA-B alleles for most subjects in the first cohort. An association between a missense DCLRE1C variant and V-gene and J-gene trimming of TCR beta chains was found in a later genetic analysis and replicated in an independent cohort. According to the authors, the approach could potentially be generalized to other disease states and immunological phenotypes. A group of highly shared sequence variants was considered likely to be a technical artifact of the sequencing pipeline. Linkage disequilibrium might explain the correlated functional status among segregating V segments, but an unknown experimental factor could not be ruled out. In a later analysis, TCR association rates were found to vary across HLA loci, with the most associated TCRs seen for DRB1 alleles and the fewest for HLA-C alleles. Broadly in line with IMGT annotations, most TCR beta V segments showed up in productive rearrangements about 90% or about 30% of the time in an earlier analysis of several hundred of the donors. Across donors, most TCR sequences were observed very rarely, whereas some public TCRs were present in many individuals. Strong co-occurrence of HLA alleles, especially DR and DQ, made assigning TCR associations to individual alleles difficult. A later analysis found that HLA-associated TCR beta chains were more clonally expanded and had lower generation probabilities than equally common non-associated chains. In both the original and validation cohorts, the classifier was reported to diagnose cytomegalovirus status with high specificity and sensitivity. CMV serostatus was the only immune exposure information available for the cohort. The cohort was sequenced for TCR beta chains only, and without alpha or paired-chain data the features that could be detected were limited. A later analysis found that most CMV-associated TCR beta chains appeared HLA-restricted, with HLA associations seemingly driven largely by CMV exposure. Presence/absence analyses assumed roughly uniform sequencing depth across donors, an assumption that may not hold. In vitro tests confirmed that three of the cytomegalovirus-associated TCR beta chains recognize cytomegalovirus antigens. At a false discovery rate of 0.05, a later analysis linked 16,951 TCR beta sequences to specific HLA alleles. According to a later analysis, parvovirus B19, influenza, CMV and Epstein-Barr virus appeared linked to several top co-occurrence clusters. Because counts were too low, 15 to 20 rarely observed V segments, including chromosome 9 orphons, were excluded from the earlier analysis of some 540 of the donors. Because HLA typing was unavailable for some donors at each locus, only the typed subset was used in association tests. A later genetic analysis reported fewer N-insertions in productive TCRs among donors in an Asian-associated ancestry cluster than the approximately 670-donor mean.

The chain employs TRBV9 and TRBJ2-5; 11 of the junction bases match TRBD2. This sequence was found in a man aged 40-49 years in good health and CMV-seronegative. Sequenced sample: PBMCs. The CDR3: CASTLGLAGGEETQYF. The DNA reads TGTGCCAGCACCCTAGGGCTAGCGGGGGGCGAGGAGACCCAGTACTTC.